The 32 T cell receptor beta chains below were found in one sample sequenced in a study of blood T cell repertoires in COVID-19. The table came from immunoSEQ multiplex PCR; TCRdb's copy has only in-frame clones and leaves some out. The sample has around 170,000 clones, about 88% seen once. The sequenced sample was peripheral blood. These receptors were collected from a man aged 55-75 years with acute or convalescent COVID-19.

CDR3 sequence (DNA): TGTGCCAGTACCCCGACAGGGGGGTTTCAGCCCCAGCATTTT. Translating it yields CASTPTGGFQPQHF. The chain combines TRBV19 with TRBJ1-5, with 9 bases aligning to TRBD1. The CDR3 has 14 residues. CDR1 and CDR2 from the germline V gene are LNHDA and SQIVND (reference sequence). V trimming: 7 bases; J trimming: 6 bases; junction bases outside the gene matches: 7. The entire variable domain, with the rest obtained from reference TRBV19 and TRBJ1-5, is as follows: DGGITQSPKYLFRKEGQNVTLSCEQNLNHDAMYWYRQDPGQGLRLIYYSQIVNDFQKGDIAEGYSVSREKKESFPLTVTSAQKNPTAFYLCASTPTGGFQPQHFGDGTRLSIL.

CDR3 region: CATSDPGKSYEQYF. CDR3 nucleotide sequence: TGTGCCACCAGTGACCCAGGGAAAAGCTACGAGCAGTACTTC. This sequence joins TRBV24-1 and TRBJ2-7, with D possibly matching TRBD1 (5 bases). The CDR3 sequence is 14 residues long. V shed 4 bases and J shed 3 bases, with 12 bases lying between them. Germline values: CDR1 KGHDR, CDR2 SFDVKD.

This sequence joins TRBV2 and TRBJ1-2, with D perhaps TRBD1 (5 bases). CDR3 length: 12 amino acids. Germline-derived CDR1 and CDR2 are SNHLY and FYNNEI. With 6 bases removed from V and 3 bases from J, the gap between germline ends came to 8 bases. Here the CDR3 reads CASRDNDYGYTF. CDR3 in DNA: TGTGCCAGCAGGGACAATGACTATGGCTACACCTTC.

The V and J genes are TRBV9 and TRBJ2-6; D ambiguous. Germline loops: CDR1 SGDLS, CDR2 YYNGEE. The CDR3 runs to 14 residues. V lost 3 bases, J lost 0 bases, and 4 bases lay in between. This CDR3 is CASSGSSGANVLTF. In DNA form, the CDR3 reads TGTGCCAGCAGCGGTAGCTCTGGGGCCAACGTCCTGACTTTC.

The rearrangement links TRBV4-1 to TRBJ1-1; D is unresolved. Germline values: CDR1 MGHRA, CDR2 YSYEKL. The V gene lost 2 bases and the J gene lost 0 bases, with 10 bases spanning the gap. CDR3 size: 15 residues. CDR3 nucleotide sequence: TGCGCCAGCAGCCAAATCCCGGGGATGAACACTGAAGCTTTCTTT. The encoded protein is CASSQIPGMNTEAFF.

The V call is TRBV5-6, the J call TRBJ2-7; 7 bases fit TRBD1. Per the germline V gene, CDR1 is SGHDT and CDR2 is YYEEEE. Trimming took 4 bases from V and 5 from J; bases not matched to a gene: 12. This CDR3 has 15 residues. CDR3: CASSPDRALHDEQYV. The CDR3 DNA sequence: TGTGCCAGCAGCCCCGACAGGGCCCTTCACGACGAGCAGTACGTC.

This chain links TRBV3-1 (or the pseudogene TRBV3-2) with TRBJ1-2; D is perhaps TRBD1 (5 bases). Per the germline V gene, CDR1 is LGHDT and CDR2 is YNNKEL (reference sequence). V dropped 4 bases and J dropped 3 bases, with 15 bases sitting between them. The CDR3 is 15 residues long. CDR3 nucleotides: TGTGCCAGCAGCCTGATTGGGGGAGGCCACTATGGCTACACCTTC. This gives the protein CASSLIGGGHYGYTF.

V gene TRBV7-8 combines with J gene TRBJ2-1; maybe TRBD1 (6 bases). Trimming took 1 base from V and 7 from J, leaving 11 bases between them. The CDR3 loop spans 14 amino acids. CDR1 and CDR2 (germline): SGHVS, FQNEAQ. The CDR3 reads CASSLDRTENEQFF. CDR3 DNA sequence: TGTGCCAGCAGCTTAGATAGGACAGAAAATGAGCAGTTCTTC.

The chain joins TRBV7-8 to TRBJ2-2; TRBD2 aligns across 14 bases. From germline, CDR1 is SGHVS and CDR2 FQNEAQ. The CDR3 is 21 residues long. The V segment lost 5 bases and the J segment 1 base; nucleotides outside the gene matches: 15. The chain's CDR3 is CASSLSSEGLAGGQNTGELFF. CDR3 bases: TGTGCCAGCAGCCTCTCTTCCGAAGGACTAGCGGGAGGTCAGAACACCGGGGAGCTGTTTTTT.

This clone has more than one count but fewer than ten. The chain is built from TRBV5-1 and TRBJ1-1; D is ambiguous. CDR1 and CDR2 from the germline V gene are SGHRS and YFSETQ. This CDR3 is 15 amino acids long. Trimming shortened V by 3 bases and J by 3 bases, and 15 bases separated the two germline ends. Here the CDR3 reads CASSYLSAADTEAFF. Written as DNA, the CDR3 is TGCGCCAGCAGCTATCTATCGGCGGCGGACACTGAAGCTTTCTTT.

This chain connects TRBV6-1 to TRBJ1-5; D may be TRBD1 (5 bases). CDR3 size: 13 residues. The V gene's germline CDR1 is MNHNS and CDR2 SASEGT. Trimming shortened V by 2 bases and J by 5 bases, and 7 bases separated the two germline ends. CDR3 sequence: CASSERGYQPQHF. The CDR3 DNA sequence: TGTGCCAGCAGTGAAAGGGGTTATCAGCCCCAGCATTTT.

The V call is TRBV19, the J call TRBJ1-2; TRBD1 might be the D (6 bases). Germline lookup yields CDR1 LNHDA and CDR2 SQIVND (reference sequence). V shed 2 bases and J shed 5 bases, with 18 bases lying between them. The CDR3 totals 16 residues. CDR3 sequence (DNA): TGTGCCAGTAGTATAAGTCGACAGGACATATCATATGGCTACACCTTC. Protein product: CASSISRQDISYGYTF.

The rearrangement links TRBV9 to TRBJ2-7; TRBD2 matches 8 bases. The CDR3 is 14 amino acids. The junction had 6 bases not matched to a gene; V was cut back by 4 bases and J by 3 bases. Germline V gives CDR1 SGDLS, CDR2 YYNGEE. The CDR3: CASSMRSGSYEQYF. The CDR3 region has the DNA TGTGCCAGCAGCATGAGAAGCGGGAGCTACGAGCAGTACTTC.

V gene TRBV6-6 combines with J gene TRBJ1-2; 7 bases are a match to TRBD1. The CDR3 totals 14 residues. V lost 2 bases and J lost 4; bases outside the gene matches: 4. Germline CDR1 reads MNHNY; CDR2 reads SVGAGI (reference sequence). CDR3 nucleotides: TGTGCCAGCAGTTACAAGGGGGCAGTCTATGGCTACACCTTC. Residues: CASSYKGAVYGYTF.

The chain carries TRBV15 and TRBJ1-4; tentative D call: TRBD1 (5 bases). Per the germline V gene, CDR1 is LNHNV and CDR2 is YYDKDF (reference sequence). Deletions cut 4 bases from V and 0 bases from J, with 9 bases between. This CDR3 spans 15 amino acids. CDR3 loop: CATSTSGATNEKLFF. For the CDR3, the DNA is TGTGCCACCAGCACCTCGGGGGCAACTAATGAAAAACTGTTTTTT.

This sequence joins TRBV11-3 and TRBJ1-2, with a possible D match to TRBD1 (5 bases). Germline CDR1 reads SGHNT; CDR2 reads YENEEA. V lost 1 base to trimming and J lost 4 bases, with 16 bases between them. The CDR3 covers 16 residues. CDR3 DNA: TGTGCCAGCAGCTTAGCCGCGCAGCCAGGGCCCTATGGCTACACCTTC. This encodes CASSLAAQPGPYGYTF.

The chain couples TRBV5-3 to TRBJ2-5, with 12 bases that match TRBD2. TRBV5-3 is treated as an ORF (open reading frame) with a function not yet certain. The CDR3 extends over 17 amino acids. The ends lost 3 bases at V and 2 bases at J; junction bases unmatched: 8. CDR3 protein: CARSSRTSGASQETQYF. The CDR3 bases are TGTGCCAGAAGCTCACGGACTAGCGGGGCGTCGCAAGAGACCCAGTACTTC.

The chain links TRBV9 to TRBJ2-1; D gene unclear. V dropped 0 bases and J dropped 2 bases, with 6 bases sitting between them. This CDR3 spans 14 amino acids. Germline values: CDR1 SGDLS, CDR2 YYNGEE. CDR3 bases: TGTGCCAGCAGCGTAGACTACCCCTACAATGAGCAGTTCTTC. It encodes CASSVDYPYNEQFF.

This clone was found once. The CDR3 bases are TGTGCCAGCTCACCACTACCCGGACAGTCCTACGAGCAGTACTTC. It translates to CASSPLPGQSYEQYF. This chain uses TRBV18 with TRBJ2-7; maybe TRBD1 (6 bases). The CDR3 runs to 15 residues. Trimming pared 1 base from V and 1 base from J, leaving 11 bases between. CDR1 and CDR2 from the germline V gene are KGHSH and LQKENI. Drawing the rest from reference TRBV18 and TRBJ2-7, the complete variable domain is NAGVMQNPRHLVRRRGQEARLRCSPMKGHSHVYWYRQLPEEGLKFMVYLQKENIIDESGMPKERFSAEFPKEGPSILRIQQVVRGDSAAYFCASSPLPGQSYEQYFGPGTRLTVT.

This chain connects TRBV29-1 to TRBJ2-7; 8 bases match TRBD2. CDR1 SQVTM and CDR2 ANQGSEA come from the germline V gene. The CDR3 runs 15 residues. V lost 0 bases to trimming and J lost 7 bases; unmatched junction nucleotides: 11. CDR3 amino acids: CSVEDYGLAGPEQYF. CDR3 coding DNA: TGCAGCGTTGAAGATTACGGGCTAGCGGGTCCTGAGCAGTACTTC.

This chain joins TRBV10-3 and TRBJ1-1; 9 bases are shared with TRBD1. CDR3 length: 14 amino acids. After removal of 6 bases from V and 4 bases from J, the junction contained 6 bases not matched to a gene. The germline gives CDR1 ENHRY, CDR2 SYGVKD. As DNA, the CDR3 is TGTGCCATCAGACAGGGGGCTCACGGCACTGAAGCTTTCTTT. This translates into CAIRQGAHGTEAFF.

The chain links TRBV7-3 to TRBJ2-2; weak D call: TRBD1 (5 bases). The V end was cut by 5 bases, the J end by 4 bases, with 11 bases between. The CDR3 runs to 14 residues. Germline V gene lookup returns CDR1 SGHTA and CDR2 FQGTGA. The CDR3 sequence: CASSLGHLTGELFF. CDR3 DNA: TGTGCCAGCAGCCTGGGGCACCTCACCGGGGAGCTGTTTTTT.

The chain joins TRBV19 to TRBJ1-1, with a possible D match to TRBD1 (6 bases). V lost 1 base, J lost 1 base, and 16 bases lay in between. The CDR3 consists of 17 residues. Germline loops: CDR1 LNHDA, CDR2 SQIVND (reference sequence). The CDR3 coding sequence is TGTGCCAGTAGTATAGGAGGACAGCGGTTCCGGAACACTGAAGCTTTCTTT. It encodes CASSIGGQRFRNTEAFF.

V usage is TRBV11-2 and J usage is TRBJ2-1; D is possibly TRBD2 (6 bases). The CDR3 runs 15 residues. V was shortened by 6 bases and J by 0 bases, with 12 bases between the two germline ends. From germline, CDR1 is SGHAT and CDR2 FQNNGV. CDR3 in amino acids: CASRSSVSSYNEQFF. CDR3 nucleotides: TGTGCCAGCAGGTCTAGCGTAAGCTCCTACAATGAGCAGTTCTTC.

The chain has TRBV27 and TRBJ1-2, with 7 positions matching TRBD1. The CDR3 runs to 15 residues. J was trimmed by 4 bases and V by 5 bases; bases with no gene match: 10. The germline gives CDR1 MNHEY, CDR2 SMNVEV (reference sequence). DNA for the CDR3: TGTGCCAGCAGTCGGAGGACAGGCACTTCCTATGGCTACACCTTC. As protein: CASSRRTGTSYGYTF.

The CDR3 DNA reads as TGCGCCAGCAGCCACGGACAGGGGCCCTACGAGCAGTACTTC. Amino acids: CASSHGQGPYEQYF. The gene calls are TRBV4-1 and TRBJ2-7; 9 positions agree with TRBD1. This CDR3 has 14 amino acids. Germline trimming cut 3 bases from V and 2 bases from J; bases unmatched to any gene: 2. CDR1 MGHRA and CDR2 YSYEKL come from the germline V gene.

The V gene is TRBV9, the J gene TRBJ2-7, with a tentative D call TRBD2 (5 bases). V lost 0 bases to trimming and J lost 6 bases, with 13 bases between them. The CDR3 contains 14 residues. CDR1 and CDR2 from the germline V gene are SGDLS and YYNGEE. The CDR3 reads CASSVEYPGSEQYF. For the CDR3, the DNA is TGTGCCAGCAGCGTAGAGTATCCGGGGTCCGAGCAGTACTTC.

This clone was counted a single time. The genes are TRBV19 and TRBJ1-5; D call uncertain. This CDR3 spans 13 amino acids. In germline, CDR1 is LNHDA, CDR2 SQIVND (reference sequence). With 3 bases removed from V and 6 bases from J, the gap between germline ends came to 9 bases. Here the CDR3 reads CASSISGFQPQHF. CDR3 in DNA: TGTGCCAGTAGTATCTCGGGTTTTCAGCCCCAGCATTTT. Full variable domain (missing parts from reference TRBV19 and TRBJ1-5): DGGITQSPKYLFRKEGQNVTLSCEQNLNHDAMYWYRQDPGQGLRLIYYSQIVNDFQKGDIAEGYSVSREKKESFPLTVTSAQKNPTAFYLCASSISGFQPQHFGDGTRLSIL.

The chain has TRBV6-5 and TRBJ2-1; TRBD1 is a possible D gene (5 bases). Germline V gene data show CDR1 as MNHEY and CDR2 as SVGAGI. The CDR3 length is 14 residues. Trimming cost V 4 bases and J 7 bases, with 14 bases left between them. As DNA, the CDR3 is TGTGCCAGCAGTTTTCGACAGACTCTAAATGAGCAGTTCTTC. The encoded protein is CASSFRQTLNEQFF.

This chain links TRBV5-1 with TRBJ1-2; tentative D call: TRBD1 (6 bases). Per the germline V gene, CDR1 is SGHRS and CDR2 is YFSETQ. The CDR3 extends over 12 amino acids. Trimming removed 4 bases from V and 7 bases from J, with 11 bases in between. The CDR3 sequence: CASSISGVGYTF. The CDR3 DNA is TGCGCCAGCAGCATATCAGGGGTTGGCTACACCTTC.

There are a few counts of this clone. The V call is TRBV19, the J call TRBJ2-1, with D possibly matching TRBD1 (6 bases). Germline CDR1 reads LNHDA; CDR2 reads SQIVND (reference sequence). This CDR3 contains 14 residues. The V end lost 5 bases, the J end lost 9 bases, and 17 bases lay between the germline ends. CDR3 nucleotide sequence: TGTGCCAGTAGTGCGACGACCGGCAGGGGTGAGCAGTTCTTC. As protein: CASSATTGRGEQFF.

The V gene is TRBV6-5, the J gene TRBJ1-2, with 8 bases aligning to TRBD1. Germline CDR1 and CDR2: MNHEY and SVGAGI. The CDR3 runs 13 residues. Trimming removed 6 bases from V and 8 bases from J; junction bases left unmatched: 8. CDR3 loop: CASSPGQGRGYTF. Written as DNA, the CDR3 is TGTGCCAGCAGCCCCGGACAGGGCAGGGGCTACACCTTC.